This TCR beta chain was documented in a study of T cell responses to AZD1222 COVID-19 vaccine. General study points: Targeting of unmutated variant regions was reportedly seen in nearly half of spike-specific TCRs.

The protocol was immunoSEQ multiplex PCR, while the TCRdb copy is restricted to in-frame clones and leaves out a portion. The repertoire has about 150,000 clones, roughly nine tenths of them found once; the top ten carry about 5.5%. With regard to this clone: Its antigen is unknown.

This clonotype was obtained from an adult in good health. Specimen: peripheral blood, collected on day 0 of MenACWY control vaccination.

The chain's CDR3 is CATSDLGLNQPQHF. The DNA of the CDR3 is TGTGCCACCAGTGATTTGGGACTAAATCAGCCCCAGCATTTT. The chain is built from TRBV24-1 and TRBJ1-5; D gene ambiguous. Per germline, CDR1 KGHDR and CDR2 SFDVKD. V was shortened by 0 bases and J by 4 bases, with 6 bases between the two germline ends. This CDR3 comprises 14 residues.